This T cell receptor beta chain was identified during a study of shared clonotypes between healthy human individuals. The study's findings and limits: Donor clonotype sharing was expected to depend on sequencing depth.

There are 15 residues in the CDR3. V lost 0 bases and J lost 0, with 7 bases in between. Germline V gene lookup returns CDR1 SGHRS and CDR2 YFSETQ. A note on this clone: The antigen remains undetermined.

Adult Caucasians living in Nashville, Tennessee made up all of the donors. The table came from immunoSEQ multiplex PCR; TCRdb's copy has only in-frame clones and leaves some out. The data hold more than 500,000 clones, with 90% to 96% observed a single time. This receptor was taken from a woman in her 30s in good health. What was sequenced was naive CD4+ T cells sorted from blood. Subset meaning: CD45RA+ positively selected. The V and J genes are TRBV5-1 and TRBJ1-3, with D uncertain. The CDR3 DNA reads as TGCGCCAGCAGCTTGGGTCTGGACTCTGGAAACACCATATATTTT. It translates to CASSLGLDSGNTIYF.